A selection of T cell receptor beta chains follows, all from one sample in a study of long-term antiretroviral therapy in people with HIV. Produced via immunoSEQ multiplex PCR; TCRdb's table is partial and in-frame only. This table has about 39,000 clones, approximately 87% appearing once. Here the sequenced sample was unsorted PBMCs, taken 1.2 years after starting antiretroviral therapy. These TCRs come from a woman aged 50 to 65 with HIV. Each CDR3 is given with its conserved first and last residue. A D gene is named only where the DNA matches it firmly. Clone size is given for some rows only: seen once, a few or many times, or a class if the clone is expanded.

J gene,clone size,D gene,V gene,CDR3 protein,CDR3 DNA
TRBJ2-1,NA,TRBD2,TRBV5-6,CASSPAVTPGLPRSNEQFF,TGTGCCAGCAGCCCGGCCGTAACTCCGGGACTACCGAGGAGCAATGAGCAGTTCTTC
TRBJ1-1,NA,NA,TRBV30,CAWRGQGSWNTEAFF,TGTGCCTGGAGGGGGCAGGGCAGCTGGAACACTGAAGCTTTCTTT
TRBJ1-4,NA,TRBD1,TRBV5-1,CASSQGQGNEKLFF,TGCGCCAGCAGCCAAGGACAGGGAAATGAAAAACTGTTTTTT
TRBJ2-1,NA,NA,TRBV30,CAWIQGALRNNEQFF,TGTGCCTGGATCCAGGGAGCCTTGAGGAACAATGAGCAGTTCTTC
TRBJ2-4,NA,NA,TRBV5-5,CASSRGQWKNIQYF,TGTGCCAGCAGCCGCGGACAGTGGAAAAACATTCAGTACTTC
TRBJ2-7,large,NA,TRBV10-1,CASPGTNSYEQYF,TGCGCCAGCCCAGGGACCAATTCCTACGAGCAGTACTTC
TRBJ2-2,few,NA,TRBV6-1,CASSEGYPRRANTGELFF,TGTGCCAGCAGTGAAGGGTATCCGAGGCGGGCGAACACCGGGGAGCTGTTTTTT
TRBJ2-7,NA,TRBD2,TRBV13,CASSLGLAGSSYEQYF,TGTGCCAGCAGCTTGGGACTAGCGGGCAGCTCCTACGAGCAGTACTTC
TRBJ1-2,NA,NA,TRBV20-1,CSAIINYGYTF,TGCAGTGCTATCATTAACTATGGCTACACCTTC
TRBJ1-2,NA,NA,TRBV21-1,CASSLFYGYTF,TGTGCCAGCAGCTTGTTCTATGGCTACACCTTC
TRBJ1-2,NA,NA,TRBV19,CASSIRNTNVYGYTF,TGTGCCAGTAGTATACGGAACACTAATGTCTATGGCTACACCTTC
TRBJ1-5,NA,NA,TRBV2,CASSEQQTENQPQHF,TGTGCCAGCAGTGAACAGCAGACTGAGAATCAGCCCCAGCATTTT
TRBJ2-5,NA,NA,TRBV6-5,CASSYSQGQETQYF,TGTGCCAGCAGTTACTCCCAGGGACAAGAGACCCAGTACTTC
TRBJ2-7,NA,NA,TRBV7-8,CASSQRGTGVYEQYF,TGTGCCAGCAGCCAGCGGGGGACAGGCGTATACGAGCAGTACTTC
TRBJ2-6,NA,NA,TRBV5-5,CASSLTGRAGANVLTF,TGTGCCAGCAGCTTGACAGGCCGGGCTGGGGCCAACGTCCTGACTTTC
TRBJ1-2,NA,TRBD1,TRBV27,CASTSGQGARGYTF,TGTGCCAGCACCTCGGGACAGGGGGCGCGTGGCTACACCTTC
TRBJ1-1,NA,NA,TRBV19,CAGPPRAMNTEAFF,TGTGCCGGACCACCCCGGGCGATGAACACTGAAGCTTTCTTT
TRBJ2-7,NA,NA,TRBV5-1,CASSLAAFLGGDEQYF,TGCGCCAGCAGCTTGGCCGCATTCCTAGGGGGGGACGAGCAGTACTTC
TRBJ2-3,once,NA,TRBV11-2,CASSHGGGQNTDTQYF,TGTGCCAGCAGCCACGGAGGGGGACAAAACACAGATACGCAGTATTTT
TRBJ1-2,NA,NA,TRBV19,CASSIAPPGGYTF,TGTGCCAGTAGTATTGCCCCCCCGGGTGGCTACACCTTC
TRBJ1-4,NA,NA,TRBV2,CASRDGRKTGEKLFF,TGTGCCAGCAGGGACGGACGGAAGACTGGGGAAAAACTGTTTTTT
TRBJ2-1,NA,NA,TRBV9,CASSVAQGLYNEQFF,TGTGCCAGCAGCGTAGCACAGGGATTGTACAATGAGCAGTTCTTC
TRBJ1-1,once,NA,TRBV7-2,CASSMTENTEAFF,TGTGCCAGCAGTATGACAGAGAACACTGAAGCTTTCTTT
TRBJ1-4,NA,NA,TRBV14,CASSQDPPDRINEKLFF,TGTGCCAGCAGCCAAGATCCCCCCGACAGAATCAATGAAAAACTGTTTTTT
TRBJ1-2,medium-sized,TRBD1,TRBV7-3,CASSRQGYGYTF,TGTGCCAGCAGCAGACAGGGGTATGGCTACACCTTC
TRBJ2-2,NA,TRBD1,TRBV5-6,CASRIDRGTGELFF,TGTGCCAGCAGGATAGACAGGGGCACCGGGGAGCTGTTTTTT
TRBJ1-3,NA,NA,TRBV5-4,CARIPKKSGQLGNTIYF,TGTGCCAGGATCCCGAAGAAGTCAGGGCAGTTAGGAAACACCATATATTTT
TRBJ1-5,NA,TRBD1,TRBV4-1,CASSLQGGIHGVYSNQPQHF,TGCGCCAGCAGCCTACAGGGGGGGATTCATGGGGTATATAGCAATCAGCCCCAGCATTTT
TRBJ1-2,NA,TRBD1,TRBV25-1,CASSLTGVHGYTF,TGTGCCAGCAGTTTAACAGGGGTCCATGGCTACACCTTC
TRBJ1-2,NA,TRBD1,TRBV29-1,CSVLDRVYGYTF,TGCAGCGTCCTAGACAGGGTATACGGCTACACCTTC
TRBJ1-1,NA,NA,TRBV18,CASSPGMDEAFF,TGTGCCAGCTCACCGGGGATGGATGAAGCTTTCTTT
TRBJ1-3,once,NA,TRBV2,CASSGTGNTIYF,TGTGCCAGCAGTGGGACTGGAAACACCATATATTTT
TRBJ2-2,NA,TRBD1,TRBV11-2,CASSLRSQGATGELFF,TGTGCCAGCAGCTTAAGGAGCCAGGGGGCCACCGGGGAGCTGTTTTTT
TRBJ1-1,medium-sized,NA,TRBV15,CATSRENTEAFF,TGTGCCACCAGCAGAGAGAACACTGAAGCTTTCTTT
TRBJ2-7,NA,TRBD1,TRBV4-1,CASSPWTGERNEQYF,TGCGCCAGCAGCCCCTGGACAGGGGAAAGGAACGAGCAGTACTTC
TRBJ1-5,NA,TRBD1,TRBV30,CAWSAGQNQPQHF,TGTGCCTGGAGCGCGGGACAGAATCAGCCCCAGCATTTT
TRBJ1-1,NA,TRBD1,TRBV6-6,CASSLTGGGTEAFF,TGTGCCAGCAGCCTTACAGGGGGAGGAACTGAAGCTTTCTTT